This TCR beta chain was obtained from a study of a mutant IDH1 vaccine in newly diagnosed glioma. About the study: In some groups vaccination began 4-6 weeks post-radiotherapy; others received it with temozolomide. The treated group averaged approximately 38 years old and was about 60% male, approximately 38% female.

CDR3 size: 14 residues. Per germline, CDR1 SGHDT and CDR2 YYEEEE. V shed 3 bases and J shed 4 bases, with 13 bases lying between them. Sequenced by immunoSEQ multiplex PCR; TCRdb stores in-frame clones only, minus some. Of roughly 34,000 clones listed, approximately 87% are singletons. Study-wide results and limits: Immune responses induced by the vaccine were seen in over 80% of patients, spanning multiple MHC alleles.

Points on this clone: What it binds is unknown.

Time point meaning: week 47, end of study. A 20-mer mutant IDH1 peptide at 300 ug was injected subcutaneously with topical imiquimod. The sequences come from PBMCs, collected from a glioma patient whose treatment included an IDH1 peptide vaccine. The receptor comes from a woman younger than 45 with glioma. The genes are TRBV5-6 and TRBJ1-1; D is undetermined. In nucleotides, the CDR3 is TGTGCCAGCAGCTCCGGATGGGTTACCACTGAAGCTTTCTTT. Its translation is CASSSGWVTTEAFF. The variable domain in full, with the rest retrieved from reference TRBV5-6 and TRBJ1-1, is DAGVTQSPTHLIKTRGQQVTLRCSPKSGHDTVSWYQQALGQGPQFIFQYYEEEERQRGNFPDRFSGHQFPNYSSELNVNALLLGDSALYLCASSSGWVTTEAFFGQGTRLTVV.